This T cell receptor beta chain was profiled in a study of OX40 agonist ivuxolimab in advanced cancers. Study information: Prior checkpoint blockade (anti-PD-1, anti-PD-L1 or anti-CTLA-4) was permitted; around 39% had it. General study findings and limits: The study found among the lowest clonal expansion in partial responders at 0.1-3.0 mg/kg.

Notes on this clone: Its specificity is unknown.

The CDR3 covers 23 residues. The V gene end was trimmed by 2 bases and the J gene end by 0 bases; junction bases not matched to a gene: 21. Germline V gene sequence: CDR1 MDHEN, CDR2 SYDVKM. Generated by immunoSEQ multiplex PCR, the TCRdb table keeps only in-frame clones and is missing some. The sample carries roughly 73,000 clones, approximately 86% recorded once. The source material was CD4+ or CD8+ T cells sorted from blood, sampled in a trial of the OX40 agonist ivuxolimab. The chain joins TRBV28 to TRBJ2-3; 12 bases fit TRBD2. This clonotype was sampled from an adult with an advanced solid tumor such as melanoma, head and neck, liver or kidney cancer. CDR3 sequence reads: CASSLDRWGTSGGFRQSTDTQYF. The CDR3 region has the DNA TGTGCCAGCAGTTTAGATAGGTGGGGAACTAGCGGGGGGTTCCGCCAAAGCACAGATACGCAGTATTTT.